Below, 14 T cell receptor beta chains from the same sample are listed, as sequenced in a study of shared clonotypes between healthy human individuals. Assay: immunoSEQ multiplex PCR; the TCRdb copy retains only in-frame clones and omits some. The repertoire consists of about 1 million clones, with approximately 80% occurring once and the leading ten covering roughly 0.56%. Input material: memory CD4+ T cells from PBMCs. As for subset: CD45RA-negative fraction. Receptors originate from a man in his late teens or twenties in good health. Some clones in this sample may be carry-over from other donors' samples.

The chain links TRBV7-9 to TRBJ2-1; the match to TRBD2 covers 11 bases. CDR1 and CDR2 (germline): SEHNR, FQNEAQ (reference sequence). With 3 bases clipped from V and 0 bases from J, the junction kept 7 bases outside the gene matches. The CDR3 has 18 residues. The CDR3 here is CASSFLGTSGPSYNEQFF. CDR3 coding DNA: TGTGCCAGCAGCTTCCTGGGGACTAGCGGACCCTCCTACAATGAGCAGTTCTTC.

The V gene is TRBV5-4, the J gene TRBJ2-1; D is perhaps TRBD2 (5 bases). V was pared by 0 bases and J by 3 bases, with 13 bases between. This CDR3 is built from 16 residues. Per the germline V gene, CDR1 is SGHNT and CDR2 is YYREEE (reference sequence). CDR3 in DNA: TGTGCCAGCAGCTTGGGGGCGGGCGGCAACTACAATGAGCAGTTCTTC. Amino acid sequence: CASSLGAGGNYNEQFF. Drawing the rest from reference TRBV5-4 and TRBJ2-1, the complete variable domain is ETGVTQSPTHLIKTRGQQVTLRCSSQSGHNTVSWYQQALGQGPQFIFQYYREEENGRGNFPPRFSGLQFPNYSSELNVNALELDDSALYLCASSLGAGGNYNEQFFGPGTRLTVL.

A remark on this clone: An end of the junction differs from the germline gene, which may be a read error. The rearrangement joins TRBV7-9 to TRBJ2-1, with 9 bases lining up with TRBD2. The CDR3 is made up of 16 amino acids. Per germline, CDR1 SEHNR and CDR2 FQNEAQ (reference sequence). This CDR3 is CASTLGAGGPGNEQFF. The CDR3 nucleotides read TGTGCCAGCACCTTAGGGGCGGGAGGGCCTGGCAATGAGCAGTTCTTC.

The chain has TRBV5-6 and TRBJ2-1; TRBD2 matches 9 bases. V shed 3 bases, J shed 8 bases, and the junction held 12 bases outside the gene matches. Per germline, CDR1 SGHDT and CDR2 YYEEEE. The CDR3 loop spans 16 amino acids. The DNA for the CDR3 is TGTGCCAGCAGCTACAGAAGCGGGAGGTTTATGGATGAGCAGTTCTTC. Amino acids: CASSYRSGRFMDEQFF.

In this sample, this clone turned up once. V gene TRBV7-2 combines with J gene TRBJ2-5; the match to TRBD2 covers 9 bases. J gave up 4 bases and V 2 bases, and 2 bases lay outside the gene matches. CDR3 length: 14 amino acids. CDR1 is SGHTA and CDR2 is FQGNSA in the germline V gene. The CDR3 reads CASSLSSGTETQYF. As DNA, the CDR3 is TGTGCCAGCAGCTTATCTAGCGGGACAGAGACCCAGTACTTC.

In its sample, this clone was seen a few times. The rearrangement links TRBV5-1 to TRBJ2-3, with 7 bases that match TRBD1. Germline lookup yields CDR1 SGHRS and CDR2 YFSETQ. The CDR3 is 15 amino acids. Losses at the gene ends were 2 bases for V and 3 bases for J; bases not matched to a gene: 6. The CDR3 is CASSFRDSLTDTQYF. The CDR3 bases are TGCGCCAGCAGCTTCCGGGACAGTCTTACAGATACGCAGTATTTT.

This clone appeared a few times. The chain joins TRBV2 to TRBJ1-3; 9 nucleotides line up with TRBD1. This CDR3 is 15 amino acids long. The germline CDR1 and CDR2 sequences are SNHLY and FYNNEI. The J segment lost 4 bases and the V segment lost 8 bases, leaving 9 bases of the junction unmatched. As DNA, the CDR3 is TGTGCCAGCTTGTACGGGACAGGGATCGGAAACACCATATATTTT. It codes for CASLYGTGIGNTIYF. Full variable domain (missing parts from reference TRBV2 and TRBJ1-3): EPEVTQTPSHQVTQMGQEVILRCVPISNHLYFYWYRQILGQKVEFLVSFYNNEISEKSEIFDDQFSVERPDGSNFTLKIRSTKLEDSAMYFCASLYGTGIGNTIYFGEGSWLTVV.

This chain uses TRBV6-1 with TRBJ2-4; 10 nucleotides agree with TRBD1. V shed 6 bases and J 8 bases; nucleotides not matched to a gene: 4. The CDR3 is 13 residues long. Looked up from germline, CDR1 is MNHNS and CDR2 is SASEGT. For the CDR3, the DNA is TGTGCCAGCAGCCCGGACAGGGGGGACATTCAGTACTTC. This translates into CASSPDRGDIQYF.

As concerns this clone: This same CDR3 is encoded by further DNA sequences in the sample. The rearrangement joins TRBV15 to TRBJ2-7; TRBD2 matches 7 bases. Germline loops: CDR1 LNHNV, CDR2 YYDKDF (reference sequence). J was trimmed by 3 bases and V by 0 bases; bases with no gene match: 5. The CDR3 sequence is 15 residues long. The CDR3 nucleotides read TGTGCCACCAGCAGAGACCGGACTAGTGGCTACGAGCAGTACTTC. Translating it yields CATSRDRTSGYEQYF.

This clone was detected a few times. The rearrangement joins TRBV5-4 to TRBJ2-1; TRBD2 is a possible D gene (7 bases). There are 15 residues in the CDR3. In germline, CDR1 is SGHNT, CDR2 YYREEE (reference sequence). V shed 6 bases and J shed 3 bases, with 16 bases lying between them. CDR3 DNA sequence: TGTGCCAGCACCCCAGGGGAGGGGAACTACAATGAGCAGTTCTTC. Translated: CASTPGEGNYNEQFF.

This chain uses TRBV7-9 with TRBJ2-3; 10 positions agree with TRBD2. From germline, CDR1 is SEHNR and CDR2 FQNEAQ (reference sequence). The CDR3 has 15 residues. V trimming: 6 bases; J trimming: 5 bases; junction bases outside the gene matches: 8. Here the CDR3 reads CASRRRVAGGDTQYF. The CDR3 DNA reads TGTGCCAGCAGACGTCGGGTAGCGGGAGGAGATACGCAGTATTTT.

The gene calls are TRBV2 and TRBJ2-7, with 9 positions matching TRBD1. The germline V gene has CDR1 SNHLY and CDR2 FYNNEI. The J segment lost 1 base and the V segment lost 2 bases, leaving 3 bases of the junction unmatched. The CDR3 consists of 15 residues. CDR3 in amino acids: CASSETDRGSYEQYF. In nucleotides, the CDR3 is TGTGCCAGCAGTGAAACGGACAGGGGATCCTACGAGCAGTACTTC.

This clone was counted once. The J gene is TRBJ2-7, the V gene TRBV30, with 9 bases aligning to TRBD1. J gave up 3 bases and V 4 bases, and 4 bases lay outside the gene matches. Germline CDR1 GTSNPN, CDR2 SVGIG (reference sequence). This CDR3 is built from 13 residues. This chain's CDR3 is CAWTPGQGYEQYF. CDR3 DNA sequence: TGTGCCTGGACCCCGGGACAGGGCTACGAGCAGTACTTC. Together with reference TRBV30 and TRBJ2-7, the CDR3 gives the full variable domain: SQTIHQWPATLVQPVGSPLSLECTVEGTSNPNLYWYRQAAGRGLQLLFYSVGIGQISSEVPQNLSASRPQDRQFILSSKKLLLSDSGFYLCAWTPGQGYEQYFGPGTRLTVT.

This chain joins TRBV5-6 and TRBJ1-1; D possibly corresponds to TRBD1 (6 bases). The germline gives CDR1 SGHDT, CDR2 YYEEEE. The CDR3 length is 13 residues. Trimming cost V 7 bases and J 0 bases, with 10 bases left between them. The DNA for the CDR3 is TGTGCCAGCCATGGACAGATGAACACTGAAGCTTTCTTT. This sequence encodes CASHGQMNTEAFF.